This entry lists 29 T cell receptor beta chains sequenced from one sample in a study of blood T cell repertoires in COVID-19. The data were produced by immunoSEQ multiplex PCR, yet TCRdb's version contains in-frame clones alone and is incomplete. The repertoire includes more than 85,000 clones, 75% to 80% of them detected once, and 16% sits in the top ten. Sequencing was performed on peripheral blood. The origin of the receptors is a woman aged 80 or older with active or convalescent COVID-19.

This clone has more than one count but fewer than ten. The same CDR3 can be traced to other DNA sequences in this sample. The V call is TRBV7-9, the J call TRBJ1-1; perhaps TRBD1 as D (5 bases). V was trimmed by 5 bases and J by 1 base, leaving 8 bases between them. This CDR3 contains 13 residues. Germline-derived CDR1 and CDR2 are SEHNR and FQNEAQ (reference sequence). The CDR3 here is CASSLGQNTEAFF. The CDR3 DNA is TGTGCCAGCAGCCTTGGACAGAACACTGAAGCTTTCTTT.

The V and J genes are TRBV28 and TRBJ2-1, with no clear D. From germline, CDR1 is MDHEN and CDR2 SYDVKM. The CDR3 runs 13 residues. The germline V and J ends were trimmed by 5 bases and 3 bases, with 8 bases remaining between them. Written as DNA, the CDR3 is TGTGCCAGCAGTCTCGACATCTACAATGAGCAGTTCTTC. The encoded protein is CASSLDIYNEQFF.

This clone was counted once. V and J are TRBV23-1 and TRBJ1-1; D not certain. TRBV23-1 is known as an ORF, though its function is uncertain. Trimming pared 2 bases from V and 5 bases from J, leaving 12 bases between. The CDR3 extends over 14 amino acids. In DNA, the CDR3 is TGCGCCAGCAGTCAAAAGTTTCACGGGACTGAAGCTTTCTTT. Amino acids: CASSQKFHGTEAFF.

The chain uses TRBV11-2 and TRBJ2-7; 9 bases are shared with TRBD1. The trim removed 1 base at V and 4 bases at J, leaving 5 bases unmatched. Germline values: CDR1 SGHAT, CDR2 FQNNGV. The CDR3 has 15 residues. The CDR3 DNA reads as TGTGCCAGCAGCTTAGCAGGGACAGGGTTTTACGAGCAGTACTTC. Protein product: CASSLAGTGFYEQYF. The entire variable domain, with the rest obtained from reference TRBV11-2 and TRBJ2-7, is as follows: EAGVAQSPRYKIIEKRQSVAFWCNPISGHATLYWYQQILGQGPKLLIQFQNNGVVDDSQLPKDRFSAERLKGVDSTLKIQPAKLEDSAVYLCASSLAGTGFYEQYFGPGTRLTVT.

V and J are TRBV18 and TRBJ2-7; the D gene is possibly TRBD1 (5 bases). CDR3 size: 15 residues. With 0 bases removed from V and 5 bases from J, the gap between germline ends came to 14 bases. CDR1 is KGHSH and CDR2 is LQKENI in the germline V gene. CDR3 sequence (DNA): TGTGCCAGCTCACCACCTTCTCGGCCAGGGAACGAGCAGTACTTC. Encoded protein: CASSPPSRPGNEQYF. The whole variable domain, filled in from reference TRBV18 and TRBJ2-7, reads NAGVMQNPRHLVRRRGQEARLRCSPMKGHSHVYWYRQLPEEGLKFMVYLQKENIIDESGMPKERFSAEFPKEGPSILRIQQVVRGDSAAYFCASSPPSRPGNEQYFGPGTRLTVT.

The CDR3 coding sequence is TGCGCCAGCAGCTTGCTCAGGGTTGAGGACTATGGCTACACCTTC. Its protein product is CASSLLRVEDYGYTF. The chain links TRBV5-1 to TRBJ1-2, with D perhaps TRBD1 (5 bases). The CDR3 is 15 residues long. CDR1 SGHRS and CDR2 YFSETQ come from the germline V gene. V lost 1 base, J lost 3 bases, and 13 bases lay in between.

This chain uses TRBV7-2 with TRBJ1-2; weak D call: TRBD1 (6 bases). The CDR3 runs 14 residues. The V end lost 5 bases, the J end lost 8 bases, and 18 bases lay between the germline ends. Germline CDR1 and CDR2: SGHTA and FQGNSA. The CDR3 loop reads CASSPRTGPLGYTF. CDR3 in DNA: TGTGCCAGCAGCCCTCGAACAGGGCCCTTAGGCTACACCTTC.

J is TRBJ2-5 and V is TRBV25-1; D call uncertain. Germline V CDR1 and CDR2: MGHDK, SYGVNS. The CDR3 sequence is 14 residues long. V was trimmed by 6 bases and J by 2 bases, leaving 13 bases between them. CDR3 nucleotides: TGTGCCAGCAGCGCAGGTCCACTGCAAGAGACCCAGTACTTC. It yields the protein CASSAGPLQETQYF.

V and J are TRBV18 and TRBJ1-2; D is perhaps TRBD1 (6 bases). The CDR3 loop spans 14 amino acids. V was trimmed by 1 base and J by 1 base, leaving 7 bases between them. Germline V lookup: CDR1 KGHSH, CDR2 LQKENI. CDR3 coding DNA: TGTGCCAGCTCACCACTGGACAGTAACTATGGCTACACCTTC. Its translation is CASSPLDSNYGYTF.

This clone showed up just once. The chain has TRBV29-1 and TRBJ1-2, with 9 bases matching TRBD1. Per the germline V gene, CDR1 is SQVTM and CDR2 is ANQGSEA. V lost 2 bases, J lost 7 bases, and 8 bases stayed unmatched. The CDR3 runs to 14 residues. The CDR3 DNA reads TGCAGCGTTGAACGGGACAGGGAGTATGGTGGCTACACCTTC. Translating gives CSVERDREYGGYTF.

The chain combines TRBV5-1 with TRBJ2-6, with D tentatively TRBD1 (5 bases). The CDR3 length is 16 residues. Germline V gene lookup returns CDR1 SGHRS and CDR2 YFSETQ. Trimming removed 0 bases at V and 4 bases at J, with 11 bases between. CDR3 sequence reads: CASSLDRLAGANVLTF. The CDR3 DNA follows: TGCGCCAGCAGCTTGGACAGGTTGGCCGGGGCCAACGTCCTGACTTTC.

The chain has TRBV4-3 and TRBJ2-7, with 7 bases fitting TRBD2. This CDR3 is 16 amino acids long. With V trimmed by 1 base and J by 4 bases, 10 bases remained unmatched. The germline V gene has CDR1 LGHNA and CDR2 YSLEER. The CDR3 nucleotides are TGCGCCAGCAGCCAAGGACGGGAGGTCGCGTCGTACGAGCAGTACTTC. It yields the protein CASSQGREVASYEQYF.

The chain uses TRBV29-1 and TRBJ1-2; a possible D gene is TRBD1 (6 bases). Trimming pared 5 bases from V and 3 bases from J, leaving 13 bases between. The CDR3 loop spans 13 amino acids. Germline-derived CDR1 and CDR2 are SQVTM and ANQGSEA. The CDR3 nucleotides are TGCAGCGTTCTAGGACAGTTAGACTATGGCTACACCTTC. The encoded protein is CSVLGQLDYGYTF.

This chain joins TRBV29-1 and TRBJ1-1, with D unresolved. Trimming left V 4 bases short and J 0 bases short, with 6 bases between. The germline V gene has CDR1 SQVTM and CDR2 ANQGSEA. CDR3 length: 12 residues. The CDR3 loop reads CSVVRVNTEAFF. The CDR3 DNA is TGCAGCGTTGTACGGGTGAACACTGAAGCTTTCTTT.

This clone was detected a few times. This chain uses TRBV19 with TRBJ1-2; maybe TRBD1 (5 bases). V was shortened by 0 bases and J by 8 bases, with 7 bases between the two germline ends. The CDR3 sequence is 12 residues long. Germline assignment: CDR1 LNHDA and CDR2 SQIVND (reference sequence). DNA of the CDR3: TGTGCCAGTAGTATAGAATGGGGCGGCTACACCTTC. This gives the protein CASSIEWGGYTF.

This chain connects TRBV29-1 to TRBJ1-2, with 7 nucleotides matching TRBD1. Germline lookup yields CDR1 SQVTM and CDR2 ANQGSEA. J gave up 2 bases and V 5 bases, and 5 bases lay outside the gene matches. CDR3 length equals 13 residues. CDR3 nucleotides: TGCAGCGTTCTGACAGGGTCCAACTATGGCTACACCTTC. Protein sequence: CSVLTGSNYGYTF.

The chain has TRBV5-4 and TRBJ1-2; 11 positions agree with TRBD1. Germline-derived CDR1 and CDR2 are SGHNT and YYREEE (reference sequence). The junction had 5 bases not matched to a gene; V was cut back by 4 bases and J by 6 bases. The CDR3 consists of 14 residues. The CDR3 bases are TGTGCCAGCAGCCAGAGGACAGGGGGCCATGGCTACACCTTC. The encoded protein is CASSQRTGGHGYTF.

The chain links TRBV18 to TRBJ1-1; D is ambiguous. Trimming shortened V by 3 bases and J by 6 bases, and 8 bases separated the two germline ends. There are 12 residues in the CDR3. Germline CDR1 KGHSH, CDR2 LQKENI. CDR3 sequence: CASSPGSAEAFF. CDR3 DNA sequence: TGTGCCAGCTCACCGGGCTCGGCTGAAGCTTTCTTT.

CDR3 bases: TGTGCTAGTGGTTGGGGGGGCCAGAAGACCAACTATGGCTACACCTTC. This sequence encodes CASGWGGQKTNYGYTF. The rearrangement joins TRBV12-5 to TRBJ1-2, with a possible D match to TRBD1 (6 bases). V was pared by 4 bases and J by 2 bases, with 17 bases between. The CDR3 has 16 amino acids. Germline V gene data show CDR1 as LGHNT and CDR2 as FRNRAP.

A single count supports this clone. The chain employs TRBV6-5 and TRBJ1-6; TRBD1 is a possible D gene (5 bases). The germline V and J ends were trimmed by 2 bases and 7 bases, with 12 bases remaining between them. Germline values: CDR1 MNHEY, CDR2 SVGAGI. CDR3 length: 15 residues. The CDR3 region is CASSYGGKGNSPLHF. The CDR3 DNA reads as TGTGCCAGCAGTTACGGTGGAAAGGGGAATTCACCCCTCCACTTT.

CDR3 residues: CASSPIGGHTEAFF. The CDR3 DNA reads as TGTGCCAGCAGCCCTATAGGGGGCCACACTGAAGCTTTCTTT. The chain carries TRBV7-3 and TRBJ1-1; 7 positions match TRBD1. V shed 5 bases, J shed 3 bases, and the junction held 6 bases outside the gene matches. Looked up from germline, CDR1 is SGHTA and CDR2 is FQGTGA. This CDR3 is 14 amino acids long.

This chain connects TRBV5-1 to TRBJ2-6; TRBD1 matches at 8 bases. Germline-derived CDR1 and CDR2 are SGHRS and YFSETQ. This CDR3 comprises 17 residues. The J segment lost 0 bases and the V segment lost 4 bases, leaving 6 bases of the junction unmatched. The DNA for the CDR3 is TGCGCCAGCAGCGGGGGACAGGCAAGCTCTGGGGCCAACGTCCTGACTTTC. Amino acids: CASSGGQASSGANVLTF. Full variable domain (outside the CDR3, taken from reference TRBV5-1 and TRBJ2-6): KAGVTQTPRYLIKTRGQQVTLSCSPISGHRSVSWYQQTPGQGLQFLFEYFSETQRNKGNFPGRFSGRQFSNSRSEMNVSTLELGDSALYLCASSGGQASSGANVLTFGAGSRLTVL.

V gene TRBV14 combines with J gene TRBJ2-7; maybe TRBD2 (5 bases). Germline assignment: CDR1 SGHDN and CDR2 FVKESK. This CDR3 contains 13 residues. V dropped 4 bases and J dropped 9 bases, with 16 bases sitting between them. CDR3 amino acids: CASSPGRGGGQYF. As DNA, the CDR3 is TGTGCCAGCAGCCCCGGCCGAGGAGGCGGGCAGTACTTC. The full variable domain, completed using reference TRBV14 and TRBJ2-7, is EAGVTQFPSHSVIEKGQTVTLRCDPISGHDNLYWYRRVMGKEIKFLLHFVKESKQDESGMPNNRFLAERTGGTYSTLKVQPAELEDSGVYFCASSPGRGGGQYFGPGTRLTVT.

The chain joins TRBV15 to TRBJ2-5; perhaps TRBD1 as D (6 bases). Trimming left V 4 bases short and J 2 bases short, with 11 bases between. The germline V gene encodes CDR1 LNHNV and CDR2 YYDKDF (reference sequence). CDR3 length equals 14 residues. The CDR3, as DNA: TGTGCCACCAGCAATAGGACAGTACAAGAGACCCAGTACTTC. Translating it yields CATSNRTVQETQYF.

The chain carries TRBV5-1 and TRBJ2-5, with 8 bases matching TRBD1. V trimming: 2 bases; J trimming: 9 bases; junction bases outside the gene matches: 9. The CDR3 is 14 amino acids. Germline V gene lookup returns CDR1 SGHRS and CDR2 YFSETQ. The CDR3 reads CASSFGQGPEAQYF. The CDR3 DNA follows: TGCGCCAGCAGCTTTGGACAGGGACCGGAGGCCCAGTACTTC. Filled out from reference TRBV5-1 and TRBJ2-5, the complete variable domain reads KAGVTQTPRYLIKTRGQQVTLSCSPISGHRSVSWYQQTPGQGLQFLFEYFSETQRNKGNFPGRFSGRQFSNSRSEMNVSTLELGDSALYLCASSFGQGPEAQYFGPGTRLLVL.

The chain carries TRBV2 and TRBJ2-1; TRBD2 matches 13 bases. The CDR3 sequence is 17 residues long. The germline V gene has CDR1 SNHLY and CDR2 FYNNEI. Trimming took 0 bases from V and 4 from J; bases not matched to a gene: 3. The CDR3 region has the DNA TGTGCCAGCAGTGAAGCCGGACTAGCGGGAGCATACAATGAGCAGTTCTTC. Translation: CASSEAGLAGAYNEQFF.

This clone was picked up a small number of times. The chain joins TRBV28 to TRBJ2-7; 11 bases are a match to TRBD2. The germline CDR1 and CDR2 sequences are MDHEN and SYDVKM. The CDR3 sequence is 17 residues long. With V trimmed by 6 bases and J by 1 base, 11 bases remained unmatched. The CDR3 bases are TGTGCCAGCAGCGACCCAGGGGGACTAGCGGAGTCCTACGAGCAGTACTTC. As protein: CASSDPGGLAESYEQYF.

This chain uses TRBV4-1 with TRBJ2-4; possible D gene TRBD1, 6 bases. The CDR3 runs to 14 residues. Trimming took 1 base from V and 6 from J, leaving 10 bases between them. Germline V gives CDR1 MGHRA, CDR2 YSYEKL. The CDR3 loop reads CASSQGQVPNIQYF. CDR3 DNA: TGCGCCAGCAGCCAAGGACAGGTCCCAAACATTCAGTACTTC.

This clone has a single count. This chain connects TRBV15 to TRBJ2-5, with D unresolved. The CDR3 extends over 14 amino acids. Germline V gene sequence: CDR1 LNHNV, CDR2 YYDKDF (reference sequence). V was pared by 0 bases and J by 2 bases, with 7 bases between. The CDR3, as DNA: TGTGCCACCAGCAGAGACACGCGGCAAGAGACCCAGTACTTC. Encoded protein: CATSRDTRQETQYF.